The 12 T cell receptor beta chains below were found in one sample sequenced in a study of blood T cell repertoires in COVID-19. The protocol was immunoSEQ multiplex PCR, while the TCRdb copy is restricted to in-frame clones and leaves out a portion. The sample records roughly 230,000 clones, 85% to 90% being singletons. Sequenced material: peripheral blood. Receptor source: a woman aged 55 to 70 with COVID-19, enrolled during active disease.

The V gene is TRBV6-2 or TRBV6-3, the J gene TRBJ1-2; possibly TRBD1 for D (6 bases). V was trimmed by 3 bases and J by 4 bases, leaving 12 bases between them. Germline V gene lookup returns CDR1 MNHEY and CDR2 SVGEGT. This CDR3 is 14 amino acids long. The CDR3: CASSYPRGFYGYTF. CDR3 nucleotides: TGTGCCAGCAGTTATCCCAGGGGATTCTATGGCTACACCTTC.

V and J are TRBV21-1 and TRBJ1-1; TRBD1, the table's D call, was not compared with the DNA. TRBV21-1 is deemed a pseudogene. This CDR3 comprises 15 residues. CDR3 in amino acids: CASLQGMKICTEAFF. CDR3 sequence (DNA): TGTGCCAGTTTACAGGGGATGAAGATTTGCACTGAAGCTTTCTTT.

The chain is built from TRBV4-1 and TRBJ1-2, with no clear D. Germline V gene data show CDR1 as MGHRA and CDR2 as YSYEKL. The CDR3 is 14 amino acids. Trimming removed 0 bases from V and 6 bases from J, with 11 bases in between. Here the CDR3 reads CASSQDRIFHGYTF. Written as DNA, the CDR3 is TGCGCCAGCAGCCAAGATCGTATCTTTCATGGCTACACCTTC.

The rearrangement joins TRBV12-3 or TRBV12-4 to TRBJ1-2; no clear D gene. This CDR3 region has 13 residues. V was clipped by 0 bases and J by 8 bases, with 10 bases between them. The chain's CDR3 is CASSLATRGGYTF. The DNA of the CDR3 is TGTGCCAGCAGTTTAGCGACCCGAGGCGGCTACACCTTC.

This chain links TRBV4-3 with TRBJ2-7, with D perhaps matching TRBD2 (6 bases). From germline, CDR1 is LGHNA and CDR2 YSLEER. CDR3 length: 15 amino acids. V dropped 2 bases and J dropped 3 bases, with 14 bases sitting between them. CDR3 region: CASSQNFGGDYEQYF. DNA for the CDR3: TGCGCCAGCAGCCAAAACTTCGGAGGGGACTACGAGCAGTACTTC.

V is TRBV5-1 and J is TRBJ1-2, with TRBD1 matching over 7 bases. J lost 7 bases, V lost 4 bases, and 13 bases had no gene match. Germline loops: CDR1 SGHRS, CDR2 YFSETQ. The CDR3 totals 15 residues. The DNA for the CDR3 is TGCGCCAGCAGCGTGTGGGACAGCCAGGCCGGTGGCTACACCTTC. It specifies CASSVWDSQAGGYTF.

The chain has TRBV3-1 (or the pseudogene TRBV3-2) and TRBJ2-1; TRBD2 matches 13 bases. In germline, CDR1 is LGHDT, CDR2 YNNKEL (reference sequence). J gave up 7 bases and V 4 bases, and 4 bases lay outside the gene matches. The CDR3 covers 15 residues. CDR3 sequence reads: CASSPGLAGVNEQFF. The CDR3 nucleotides are TGTGCCAGCAGCCCTGGACTAGCGGGGGTTAATGAGCAGTTCTTC.

This clone was counted a single time. The chain couples TRBV6-4 to TRBJ1-1; D perhaps matches TRBD1 (5 bases). Trimming removed 6 bases from V and 6 bases from J, with 20 bases in between. This CDR3 region has 15 residues. Germline V gives CDR1 MRHNA, CDR2 SNTAGT. CDR3 sequence reads: CASRRSTGVDSEAFF. The CDR3 DNA sequence: TGTGCCAGCAGGAGGTCCACGGGGGTAGACTCTGAAGCTTTCTTT.

The rearrangement links TRBV5-3 to TRBJ1-4; 9 bases align to TRBD1. TRBV5-3 is noted as an ORF with a role that remains uncertain. Unmatched junction bases numbered 16, after V lost 10 bases and J lost 3 bases. CDR3 length equals 17 residues. Here the CDR3 reads CASSTGGTNLANEKLFF. The CDR3 DNA follows: TGTGCCTCATCGACAGGGGGGACTAATTTAGCTAATGAAAAACTGTTTTTT.

The chain joins TRBV19 to TRBJ1-2, with TRBD1 matching over 9 bases. The CDR3 runs 14 residues. V shed 5 bases and J 7 bases; nucleotides not matched to a gene: 8. Germline CDR1 is LNHDA and CDR2 is SQIVND (reference sequence). The CDR3 DNA reads as TGTGCCAGTAGTTTCCGGGACAGGGTTGGTGGCTACACCTTC. It encodes CASSFRDRVGGYTF.

The rearrangement links TRBV5-5 to TRBJ1-4; TRBD1 is a possible D gene (6 bases). CDR3 length: 16 residues. Trimming removed 4 bases at V and 5 bases at J, with 18 bases between. The germline CDR1 and CDR2 sequences are SGHKS and YYEKEE (reference sequence). The CDR3 region is CASSVGGQQLNEKLFF. In DNA, the CDR3 is TGTGCCAGCAGCGTCGGTGGACAGCAACTCAATGAAAAACTGTTTTTT.

The CDR3: CASSAGGKSNQPQHF. In DNA, the CDR3 is TGTGCCAGCAGCGCAGGGGGAAAAAGCAATCAGCCCCAGCATTTT. The genes are TRBV3-1 (or the pseudogene TRBV3-2) and TRBJ1-5; 7 bases map to TRBD1. V shed 5 bases, J shed 1 base, and the junction held 5 bases outside the gene matches. Germline lookup yields CDR1 LGHDT and CDR2 YNNKEL (reference sequence). This CDR3 contains 15 residues.